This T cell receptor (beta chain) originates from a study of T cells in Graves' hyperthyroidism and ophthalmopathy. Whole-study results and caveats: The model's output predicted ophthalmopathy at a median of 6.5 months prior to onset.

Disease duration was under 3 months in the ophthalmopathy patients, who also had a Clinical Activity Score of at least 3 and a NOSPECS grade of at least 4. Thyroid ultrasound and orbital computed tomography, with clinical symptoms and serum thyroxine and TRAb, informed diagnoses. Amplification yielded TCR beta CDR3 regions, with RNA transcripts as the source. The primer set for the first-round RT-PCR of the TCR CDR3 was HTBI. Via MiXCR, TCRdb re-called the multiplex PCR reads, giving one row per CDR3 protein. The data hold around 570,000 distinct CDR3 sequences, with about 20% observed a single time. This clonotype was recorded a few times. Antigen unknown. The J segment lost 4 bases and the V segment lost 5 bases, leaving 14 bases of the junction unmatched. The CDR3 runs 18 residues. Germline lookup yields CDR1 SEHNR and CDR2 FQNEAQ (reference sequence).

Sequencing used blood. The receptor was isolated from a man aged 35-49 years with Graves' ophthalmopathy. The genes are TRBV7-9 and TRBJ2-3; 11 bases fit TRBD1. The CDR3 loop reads CASSPGFGQGAGSDTQYF. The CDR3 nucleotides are TGTGCCAGCAGCCCCGGATTCGGACAGGGGGCAGGGTCAGATACGCAGTATTTT. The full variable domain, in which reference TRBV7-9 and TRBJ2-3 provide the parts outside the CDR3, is DTGVSQNPRHKITKRGQNVTFRCDPISEHNRLYWYRQTLGQGPEFLTYFQNEAQLEKSRLLSDRFSAERPKGSFSTLEIQRTEQGDSAMYLCASSPGFGQGAGSDTQYFGPGTRLTVL.